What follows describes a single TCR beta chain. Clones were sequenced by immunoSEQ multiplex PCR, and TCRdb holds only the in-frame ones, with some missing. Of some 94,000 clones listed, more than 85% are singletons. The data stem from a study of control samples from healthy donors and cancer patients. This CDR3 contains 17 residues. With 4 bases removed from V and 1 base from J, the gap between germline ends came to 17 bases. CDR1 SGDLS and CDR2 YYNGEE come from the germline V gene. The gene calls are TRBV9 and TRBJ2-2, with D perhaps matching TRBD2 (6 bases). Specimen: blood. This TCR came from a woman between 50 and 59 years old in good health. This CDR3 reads CASSPRRRGLNTGELFF. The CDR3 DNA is TGTGCCAGCAGCCCAAGGCGGCGGGGACTGAACACCGGGGAGCTGTTTTTT.